The clone carrying this TCR beta chain was seen a handful of times. Antigen unknown. The record originates from a study of response to subunit inactivated influenza vaccine. Germline V gene data show CDR1 as SNHLY and CDR2 as FYNNEI. The CDR3 totals 15 residues. Between the trimmed V and J ends, which lost 8 bases and 4 bases, there was a span of 20 bases. Study findings and constraints: The authors suggested that every seasonal influenza vaccination recruits few new T cells.

A single record per CDR3 protein comes from TCRdb applying MiXCR to the RT-PCR reads. The table shows about 650,000 distinct CDR3 sequences, with around 15% occurring only once. Here the sequenced sample was PBMCs from blood, taken about 14 days before vaccination. This chain links TRBV2 with TRBJ2-5; D may be TRBD2 (6 bases). The sequence derives from a man aged 50 or older who received an inactivated influenza vaccine. This CDR3 reads CASQGTTSGVETQYF. For the CDR3, the DNA is TGTGCCAGCCAAGGAACGACTAGTGGGGTAGAGACCCAGTACTTC.